These T cell receptor beta chains were read from a single sample in a study of early T cells in non-severe SARS-CoV-2 infection. TCRdb re-called the 5' RACE reads through MiXCR, storing one row per CDR3 protein. The data contain around 78,000 distinct CDR3 sequences, roughly a tenth of them singletons. The starting material was whole blood, obtained at baseline. The receptors shown here come from an adult who was a healthcare worker with PCR-confirmed SARS-CoV-2 infection or an uninfected control (not recorded which). Each CDR3 is given with its conserved first and last residue. D genes are given only for firm matches. Only some rows state a clone size, as once, few, many or a class for expanded clones.

D,V,size,J,DNA,CDR3
-,TRBV6-6,many,TRBJ2-7,TGTGCCAGCAGCCCCGGGACTTTCCCTAGTGAGCAGTACTTC,CASSPGTFPSEQYF
TRBD2,TRBV7-2,few,TRBJ2-5,TGTGCCAGCAGCTCAGCGGGGGGATGGGAGACCCAGTACTTC,CASSSAGGWETQYF
-,TRBV25-1,-,TRBJ2-3,TGTGCCAGCAGTACCGGGACTGGGAGGCAGTATTTT,CASSTGTGRQYF
TRBD1,TRBV12-3/TRBV12-4,-,TRBJ2-7,TGTGCCACCAACCGGGACAGGGGGGCCGAGCAGTACTTC,CATNRDRGAEQYF
-,TRBV29-1,many,TRBJ1-1,TGCAGCGTTCGGGACGGAATGAACACTGAAGCTTTCTTT,CSVRDGMNTEAFF
-,TRBV12-3/TRBV12-4,few,TRBJ2-3,TGTGCCAGCAGTTGGAGCAGGGAAGATACGCAGTATTTT,CASSWSREDTQYF
TRBD1,TRBV4-3,-,TRBJ1-1,TGCGCCAGCAGCCAAGGAAGGGGGCTTGGAGCTTTCTTT,CASSQGRGLGAFF
-,TRBV5-8,many,TRBJ2-2,TGTGCCAGCAGCTCGGACAAGAACACCGGGGAGCTGTTTTTT,CASSSDKNTGELFF
-,TRBV3-1,many,TRBJ2-1,TGTGCCAGCAGCCAAGATAGGGGATACAATGAGCAGTTCTTC,CASSQDRGYNEQFF
-,TRBV5-4,-,TRBJ2-6,TGTGCCAGCAGCCCGGTGATGGGGGGGGCCAACGTCCTGACTTTC,CASSPVMGGANVLTF
TRBD1,TRBV6-6,few,TRBJ2-4,TGTGCCAGCAGTTACTCGAGGGACAGGGGGGACATTCAGTACTTC,CASSYSRDRGDIQYF
-,TRBV3-1,many,TRBJ2-7,TGTGCCAGCAGCCAAGATCTAGGGCGGGACGAGCAGTACTTC,CASSQDLGRDEQYF
-,TRBV6-5,many,TRBJ1-1,TGTGCCAGCAGTAAGCTCCCACCCGGGACGGGGAACACTGAAGCTTTCTTT,CASSKLPPGTGNTEAFF
-,TRBV4-1,many,TRBJ1-1,TGCGCCAGCAGCCCTTCACCGAACACTGAAGCTTTCTTT,CASSPSPNTEAFF
-,TRBV10-3,many,TRBJ2-3,TGTGCCATCAGTGACAGGGGAAGCACAGATACGCAGTATTTT,CAISDRGSTDTQYF
TRBD2,TRBV28,-,TRBJ2-7,TGTGCCAGCAGTTTTGGGACTAGCGGGGGCCTAGCCTACGAGCAGTACTTC,CASSFGTSGGLAYEQYF